A selection of T cell receptor beta chains follows, all from one sample in a study of blood T cell repertoires in COVID-19. TCRdb keeps only in-frame clones here, not all; method: immunoSEQ multiplex PCR. The table has 250,000 to 300,000 clones, roughly 90% seen once. Sequencing was done on a sample of peripheral blood. The origin of the receptors is a woman in her forties or fifties who had recovered from COVID-19. The CDR3 runs from the conserved cysteine through the conserved F or W. Fields, in order: D gene, J gene, clone size, V gene, CDR3 DNA, CDR3 protein. D genes are given only for firm matches. Not every row has a clone size; where given, it reads once, few, many or a size class.

>TRBD1|TRBJ1-5|.|TRBV19
TGTGCCAGTAGTATAGCTGGGCCAGGGGGCGAGCAGCCCCAGCATTTT
CASSIAGPGGEQPQHF
>TRBD1|TRBJ1-2|few|TRBV6-2/TRBV6-3
TGTGCCAGCAGTTCGCTCCCGGGACAGGGGCCAAATGGCTACACCTTC
CASSSLPGQGPNGYTF
>.|TRBJ1-1|.|TRBV19
TGTGCCAGTAGTCGAGGACAGCACACTGAAGCTTTCTTT
CASSRGQHTEAFF
>TRBD1|TRBJ1-2|.|TRBV7-9
TGTGCCAGCAGCCCCAGGGGGGCGGGTGGCTATGGCTACACCTTC
CASSPRGAGGYGYTF
>TRBD1|TRBJ2-7|.|TRBV15
TGTGCCACCAGCAGGCCGGACAGGGGGGACTACGAGCAGTACTTC
CATSRPDRGDYEQYF
>TRBD1|TRBJ2-7|.|TRBV5-1
TGCGCCAGCAGCTTGGAACAGGGGAAAGCCTACGAGCAGTACTTC
CASSLEQGKAYEQYF
>TRBD2|TRBJ2-3|.|TRBV5-1
TGCGCCAGCAGCGGCGCGGGGGGGGCAGATACGCAGTATTTT
CASSGAGGADTQYF
>.|TRBJ1-3|.|TRBV3-1/TRBV3-2
TGTGCCAGCGGCTCACAGGTAACTGGAAACACCATATATTTT
CASGSQVTGNTIYF
>.|TRBJ1-1|.|TRBV9
TGTGCCAGCAGCGTAGATGGCCGCTTTACTGAAGCTTTCTTT
CASSVDGRFTEAFF
>.|TRBJ1-1|once|TRBV6-5
TGTGCCAGCTCGACGACAGGGAACACTGAAGCTTTCTTT
CASSTTGNTEAFF
>TRBD1|TRBJ2-6|.|TRBV5-1
TGCGCCAGCAGCTTGGTAGGGACAGCGAGCTCTGGGGCCAACGTCCTGACTTTC
CASSLVGTASSGANVLTF
>.|TRBJ2-7|.|TRBV5-8
TGTGCCAGCAGACCCTACACCGGGAATCAGGTCTACGAGCAGTACTTC
CASRPYTGNQVYEQYF
>TRBD1|TRBJ1-1|few|TRBV5-6
TGTGCCAGCAGCTTGATAGGGACAGTGAACACTGAAGCTTTCTTT
CASSLIGTVNTEAFF
>.|TRBJ1-5|.|TRBV19
TGTGCCAGTGGTGGGCTAGCGGGTCAGCCCCAGCATTTT
CASGGLAGQPQHF
>.|TRBJ1-4|.|TRBV28
TGTGCCAGCAGTCCGTCGGGACTCCAAAAACTGTTTTTT
CASSPSGLQKLFF
>.|TRBJ2-3|.|TRBV7-2
TGTGCCAGCAGCTTGACGAGGCGGGATACGCAGTATTTT
CASSLTRRDTQYF
>TRBD1|TRBJ1-1|once|TRBV18
TGTGCCAGCTCCCGGGAACAGGGGGCGGACACTGAAGCTTTCTTT
CASSREQGADTEAFF
>.|TRBJ1-2|.|TRBV9
TGTGCCAGCAGCGCAGGGGTACTTGCTAACTATGGCTACACCTTC
CASSAGVLANYGYTF
>TRBD2|TRBJ2-1|.|TRBV30
TGTGCCTGGAGTGTAATGTTTGCGGGAGTTGCCTCCTACAATGAGCAGTTCTTC
CAWSVMFAGVASYNEQFF
>.|TRBJ2-3|.|TRBV6-5
TGTGCCAGCAGTTTAGGACCGGGAGTTAAGACAGATACGCAGTATTTT
CASSLGPGVKTDTQYF
>.|TRBJ1-1|many|TRBV5-5
TGTGCCAGCAGACCCAGAAGTTTTAGCACGCGAGAGCCAATGAACACTGAAGCTTTCTTT
CASRPRSFSTREPMNTEAFF
>TRBD1|TRBJ1-2|few|TRBV6-6
TGTGCCAGCATACCAGGAGAGACAGGGCCATACTATGGCTACACCTTC
CASIPGETGPYYGYTF
>.|TRBJ1-1|few|TRBV19
TGTGCCAGTACCAATATGGTACAAATGAACACTGAAGCTTTCTTT
CASTNMVQMNTEAFF
>.|TRBJ2-3|.|TRBV5-8
TGTGCCAGCAGCCGAGGCAGGGTGAGCACAGATACGCAGTATTTT
CASSRGRVSTDTQYF
>TRBD2|TRBJ2-1|.|TRBV14
TGTGCCAGCAGCCAAGAAAGAGTTAGCGGGGCCTACCAGTTCTTC
CASSQERVSGAYQFF
>.|TRBJ1-2|.|TRBV5-1
TGCGCCAGCGGCAGAGAAACGGGCTATGGCTACACCTTC
CASGRETGYGYTF
>.|TRBJ1-2|.|TRBV5-1
TGCGCCATCATCGGGGACAAACACGACTATGGCTACACCTTC
CAIIGDKHDYGYTF
>.|TRBJ2-4|few|TRBV19
TGTGCCAGTAGTATTGGGCTGAACCTAGCCAAAAACATTCAGTACTTC
CASSIGLNLAKNIQYF
>.|TRBJ1-2|.|TRBV23-1
TGCGCCAGCAGTCATCGGACTGAACAAAACTATGGCTACACCTTC
CASSHRTEQNYGYTF
>.|TRBJ2-3|.|TRBV28
TGTGCCAGCAGTTTATATGGACAGTACACAGATACGCAGTATTTT
CASSLYGQYTDTQYF
>TRBD2|TRBJ2-7|.|TRBV30
TGTGCCTGGAGTCGGCGGGGGGCAAGCGCCGCCTACGAGCAGTACTTC
CAWSRRGASAAYEQYF
>.|TRBJ2-3|.|TRBV11-2
TGTGCCAGCAGCTCACTAAAGGAGGCGCAGTATTTT
CASSSLKEAQYF
>TRBD2|TRBJ2-1|.|TRBV30
TGTGCCTGGAGTGGACTAGCGGGGCCGGGGAATGAGCAGTTCTTC
CAWSGLAGPGNEQFF
>.|TRBJ1-2|.|TRBV5-6
TGTGCCAGCAGCTTGCCAGCAGGAATCTATGGCTACACCTTC
CASSLPAGIYGYTF
>.|TRBJ1-1|once|TRBV27
TGTGCCAGCAGTTTAATCCCGGCCCGGAGGGACACTGAAGCTTTCTTT
CASSLIPARRDTEAFF
>.|TRBJ1-1|many|TRBV28
TGTGCCAGCAGTTTCTCGGGTGCGCCTGTGGCTTTCTTT
CASSFSGAPVAFF
>TRBD1|TRBJ1-2|.|TRBV19
TGTGCCAGTAGGACCGACAGGGGAGGGGAAGGCTACACCTTC
CASRTDRGGEGYTF
>TRBD2|TRBJ2-7|.|TRBV4-1
TGCGCCAGCAGCCAATGGGAGGGTTACGAGCAGTACTTC
CASSQWEGYEQYF
>TRBD2|TRBJ2-7|.|TRBV28
TGTGCCAGCAGTTCAAAGCGGGGAGAGGACGAGCAGTACTTC
CASSSKRGEDEQYF
>.|TRBJ2-7|.|TRBV6-2/TRBV6-3
TGTGCCAGCAGCGAGGAGGGGGGGGCGAACTACGAGCAGTACTTC
CASSEEGGANYEQYF
>TRBD2|TRBJ2-3|.|TRBV27
TGTGCCAGCAGGAGAGGACTAGGGCGGGAGTGGGATACGCAGTATTTT
CASRRGLGREWDTQYF